The clone carrying this T cell receptor (beta chain) was seen a handful of times. The record originates from a study of cytomegalovirus exposure and HLA in healthy donors. This CDR3 region has 17 residues. Trimming stripped 1 base from V and 4 bases from J, with 17 bases between. CDR1 and CDR2 (germline): SGHVS, FQNEAQ. The PCR had 60 Vbeta and 13 Jbeta primers. Data came from immunoSEQ multiplex PCR; TCRdb stores just in-frame clones and leaves some out. The sample lists 110,000 to 150,000 clones, approximately 74% seen once, with approximately 4.3% in the top ten. The sequencing sample was made of PBMCs. V is TRBV7-8 and J is TRBJ1-5, with D uncertain. This TCR derives from a man between 18 and 35 years old in good health and CMV-seropositive. The CDR3, as DNA: TGTGCCAGCAGCTTAGAGGGTCGCCCCGGGAATAATCAGCCCCAGCATTTT. Encoded protein: CASSLEGRPGNNQPQHF.